The clone carrying this TCR beta chain was detected many times. Trimming removed 6 bases at V and 2 bases at J, with 12 bases between. The CDR3 sequence is 14 residues long. The germline V gene encodes CDR1 SGHRS and CDR2 YFSETQ. This specimen comes from a study of T-cell memory formation after mild COVID-19. TCRdb ran MiXCR on the 5' RACE reads and lists one entry per CDR3 protein. The data hold 430,000 or so distinct CDR3 sequences, with 25% observed a single time. This sequence originates from an adult woman who had mild COVID-19 (a few samples of this study predate the infection). Cell type and time point are not known. This chain connects TRBV5-1 to TRBJ2-1, with D unresolved. What was sequenced was PBMCs or a T cell subset sorted from them (not recorded which). Written as DNA, the CDR3 is TGCGCCAGCAACCCGGTCCCCCCCTACAATGAGCAGTTCTTC. Translating gives CASNPVPPYNEQFF.